These 6 T cell receptor beta chains originate from one sample sequenced in a study of blood T cell repertoires in COVID-19. Sequenced by immunoSEQ multiplex PCR; TCRdb stores in-frame clones only, minus some. The table has 250,000 to 350,000 clones, more than 80% seen once. Specimen: peripheral blood. The receptors originated from a woman in her thirties with COVID-19, enrolled during active disease.

The chain joins TRBV6-5 to TRBJ1-1; D unresolved. Trimming stripped 8 bases from V and 1 base from J, with 5 bases between. The CDR3 is 11 amino acids. The germline V gene encodes CDR1 MNHEY and CDR2 SVGAGI. The CDR3 region has the DNA TGTGCCAGCGGCCCGAACACTGAAGCTTTCTTT. It codes for CASGPNTEAFF.

V usage is TRBV5-4 and J usage is TRBJ2-2; 13 positions agree with TRBD2. Germline V lookup: CDR1 SGHNT, CDR2 YYREEE (reference sequence). Trimming cost V 7 bases and J 4 bases; bases outside gene matches: 1. CDR3 length: 14 residues. The CDR3 DNA reads TGTGCCAGCGGACTAGCGGGAGCCACCGGGGAGCTGTTTTTT. Amino acid sequence: CASGLAGATGELFF.

CDR3 protein: CASSLIPSENQETQYF. The CDR3 coding sequence is TGTGCCAGCAGCTTAATTCCCAGCGAGAACCAAGAGACCCAGTACTTC. The V call is TRBV7-9, the J call TRBJ2-5; D is ambiguous. From germline, CDR1 is SEHNR and CDR2 FQNEAQ (reference sequence). This CDR3 is 16 amino acids long. Trimming removed 2 bases from V and 0 bases from J, with 13 bases in between.

This chain links TRBV29-1 with TRBJ2-6; D not resolved. This CDR3 region has 15 residues. The germline V and J ends were trimmed by 3 bases and 0 bases, with 9 bases remaining between them. Germline assignment: CDR1 SQVTM and CDR2 ANQGSEA. The CDR3 is CSVDQGASGANVLTF. For the CDR3, the DNA is TGCAGCGTTGACCAAGGAGCCTCTGGGGCCAACGTCCTGACTTTC.

The chain couples TRBV27 to TRBJ2-4; 7 bases fit TRBD2. With 5 bases clipped from V and 3 bases from J, the junction kept 10 bases outside the gene matches. Germline V gene sequence: CDR1 MNHEY, CDR2 SMNVEV (reference sequence). The CDR3 runs 16 residues. The CDR3: CASSPTPGEGKNIQYF. CDR3 DNA: TGTGCCAGCAGTCCGACCCCGGGGGAGGGCAAAAACATTCAGTACTTC.

The genes are TRBV19 and TRBJ2-3, with D possibly TRBD1 on 5 matching bases. The V gene's germline CDR1 is LNHDA and CDR2 SQIVND (reference sequence). Trimming left V 3 bases short and J 2 bases short, with 9 bases between. This CDR3 is 14 amino acids long. In DNA, the CDR3 is TGTGCCAGTAGTATCGGCAGGGCCACAGATACGCAGTATTTT. Translated, it gives CASSIGRATDTQYF.